Each of the 20 T cell receptor beta chains below was sequenced from the same sample in a study of cytomegalovirus exposure and HLA in healthy donors. 13 Jbeta primers and 60 Vbeta primers were used for the PCR. TCRdb's table, derived via immunoSEQ multiplex PCR, lists solely in-frame clones and lacks some. The table records about 180,000 clones, around 77% of them present only once. Sequencing used PBMCs. All receptors come from a man aged 55 to 69 in good health and CMV-seronegative.

The CDR3 loop is CASSLGGGRLGDEQFF. CDR3 DNA sequence: TGTGCCAGCAGCTTAGGAGGCGGGAGACTCGGGGATGAGCAGTTCTTC. The rearrangement joins TRBV7-2 to TRBJ2-1, with 7 nucleotides matching TRBD2. CDR1 is SGHTA and CDR2 is FQGNSA in the germline V gene. The CDR3 is 16 residues long. J was trimmed by 8 bases and V by 1 base; bases with no gene match: 11.

V usage is TRBV10-3 and J usage is TRBJ1-5; D not resolved. The CDR3 is 14 amino acids. Germline assignment: CDR1 ENHRY and CDR2 SYGVKD. Trimming pared 2 bases from V and 0 bases from J, leaving 5 bases between. The CDR3 region has the DNA TGTGCCATCAGTGAGATAAATAGCAATCAGCCCCAGCATTTT. This translates into CAISEINSNQPQHF.

This chain links TRBV5-4 with TRBJ2-3; TRBD2 agrees at 11 bases. V shed 0 bases, J shed 5 bases, and the junction held 2 bases outside the gene matches. The CDR3 runs 15 residues. Germline CDR1 SGHNT, CDR2 YYREEE (reference sequence). The CDR3 is CASSLGLAGGDTQYF. CDR3 in DNA: TGTGCCAGCAGCTTGGGGCTAGCGGGAGGAGATACGCAGTATTTT.

This chain joins TRBV5-1 and TRBJ2-7; perhaps TRBD1 as D (5 bases). In germline, CDR1 is SGHRS, CDR2 YFSETQ. This CDR3 comprises 17 residues. V lost 1 base to trimming and J lost 1 base, with 18 bases between them. The CDR3 nucleotides are TGCGCCAGCAGCTTGAATATTGGTAGGGGCACTTCCTACGAGCAGTACTTC. Translation gives CASSLNIGRGTSYEQYF. Full variable domain (outside the CDR3, taken from reference TRBV5-1 and TRBJ2-7): KAGVTQTPRYLIKTRGQQVTLSCSPISGHRSVSWYQQTPGQGLQFLFEYFSETQRNKGNFPGRFSGRQFSNSRSEMNVSTLELGDSALYLCASSLNIGRGTSYEQYFGPGTRLTVT.

This clone has only one observation. The chain uses TRBV5-4 and TRBJ1-2; 9 nucleotides agree with TRBD1. V lost 4 bases to trimming and J lost 2 bases; unmatched junction nucleotides: 3. The V gene's germline CDR1 is SGHNT and CDR2 YYREEE (reference sequence). This CDR3 has 14 residues. CDR3 in DNA: TGTGCCAGCAGCCCCGGGACAGGGAACTATGGCTACACCTTC. Amino acid sequence: CASSPGTGNYGYTF.

This clone has a single count. V is TRBV19 and J is TRBJ1-5; D may be TRBD1 (6 bases). V was pared by 9 bases and J by 4 bases, with 16 bases between. This CDR3 region has 14 residues. Germline lookup yields CDR1 LNHDA and CDR2 SQIVND (reference sequence). The CDR3 loop reads CASYPGQFNQPQHF. The DNA for the CDR3 is TGTGCCAGCTATCCCGGACAGTTTAATCAGCCCCAGCATTTT.

The chain combines TRBV9 with TRBJ2-7; perhaps TRBD2 as D (5 bases). V was pared by 0 bases and J by 3 bases, with 10 bases between. In germline, CDR1 is SGDLS, CDR2 YYNGEE. This CDR3 contains 14 residues. The CDR3 region is CASSVVRGGYEQYF. In DNA form, the CDR3 reads TGTGCCAGCAGCGTAGTCCGGGGTGGCTACGAGCAGTACTTC.

The sample holds a few counts of this clone. The J gene is TRBJ1-4, the V gene TRBV4-1; TRBD1 matches 9 bases. Germline assignment: CDR1 MGHRA and CDR2 YSYEKL. The CDR3 sequence is 14 residues long. V trimming: 4 bases; J trimming: 7 bases; junction bases outside the gene matches: 4. Here the CDR3 reads CASSPHRGPEKLFF. DNA of the CDR3: TGCGCCAGCAGCCCCCACAGGGGGCCTGAAAAACTGTTTTTT.

This chain joins TRBV7-8 and TRBJ2-7; possibly TRBD2 for D (7 bases). CDR1 and CDR2 (germline): SGHVS, FQNEAQ. The CDR3 totals 13 residues. Deletions cut 8 bases from V and 4 bases from J, with 15 bases between. CDR3 nucleotides: TGTGCCAGCTCCCAAGGGGGGGCATACGAGCAGTACTTC. It encodes CASSQGGAYEQYF.

This clone was picked up one time. The rearrangement joins TRBV6-5 to TRBJ1-1, with 7 positions matching TRBD1. Germline V CDR1 and CDR2: MNHEY, SVGAGI. The junction had 9 bases not matched to a gene; V was cut back by 4 bases and J by 7 bases. The CDR3 spans 14 residues. The CDR3 DNA reads TGTGCCAGCAGTTTGAGACAGGGCTGGTTTGAAGCTTTCTTT. This sequence encodes CASSLRQGWFEAFF.

The chain couples TRBV2 to TRBJ2-1; a weak D match, TRBD2 (6 bases). The CDR3 is 12 amino acids. With 5 bases removed from V and 7 bases from J, the gap between germline ends came to 9 bases. Germline values: CDR1 SNHLY, CDR2 FYNNEI. The CDR3 DNA follows: TGTGCCAGCAGTAGGGACTGGAATGAGCAGTTCTTC. Translated, it gives CASSRDWNEQFF.

The chain couples TRBV6-5 to TRBJ1-1; perhaps TRBD1 as D (5 bases). CDR1 MNHEY and CDR2 SVGAGI come from the germline V gene. CDR3 length: 11 amino acids. Deletions cut 9 bases from V and 9 bases from J, with 14 bases between. CDR3 protein: CASDIGGKAFF. Here the CDR3 DNA reads TGTGCCAGTGATATTGGGGGGAAAGCTTTCTTT.

The chain employs TRBV6-5 and TRBJ2-1; TRBD2 is a possible D gene (6 bases). The V and J ends lost 9 bases and 9 bases respectively, with 21 bases between them. Germline-derived CDR1 and CDR2 are MNHEY and SVGAGI. The CDR3 covers 14 residues. Written as DNA, the CDR3 is TGTGCCAGTGGGGTCGGGACGGGAGCGGGTGAGCAGTTCTTC. Its protein product is CASGVGTGAGEQFF.

J is TRBJ1-1 and V is TRBV5-1; the match to TRBD1 covers 10 bases. The CDR3 is 16 amino acids. Germline CDR1 SGHRS, CDR2 YFSETQ. V trimming: 2 bases; J trimming: 4 bases; junction bases outside the gene matches: 8. CDR3: CASSLATGGYLTEAFF. For the CDR3, the DNA is TGCGCCAGCAGCTTAGCGACAGGGGGCTATCTCACTGAAGCTTTCTTT.

The chain is built from TRBV30 and TRBJ2-3; maybe TRBD1 (6 bases). Germline values: CDR1 GTSNPN, CDR2 SVGIG (reference sequence). Trimming cost V 3 bases and J 3 bases, with 10 bases left between them. This CDR3 spans 13 amino acids. The CDR3: CAWRGTGTDTQYF. The CDR3 bases are TGTGCCTGGAGGGGAACAGGGACAGATACGCAGTATTTT.

The chain uses TRBV29-1 and TRBJ2-2; TRBD2 aligns across 11 bases. In germline, CDR1 is SQVTM, CDR2 ANQGSEA. The CDR3 runs 15 residues. V lost 6 bases to trimming and J lost 4 bases; unmatched junction nucleotides: 7. The DNA for the CDR3 is TGCAGCGTCACCGGGACTAGCGGATCCACCGGGGAGCTGTTTTTT. Its translation is CSVTGTSGSTGELFF.

The rearrangement links TRBV7-9 to TRBJ1-5; D unclear. The CDR3 covers 14 residues. Per germline, CDR1 SEHNR and CDR2 FQNEAQ (reference sequence). V was cut by 5 bases and J by 5 bases, with 13 bases left in between. The CDR3 protein is CASSPTAPDQPQHF. As DNA, the CDR3 is TGTGCCAGCAGCCCAACCGCCCCAGATCAGCCCCAGCATTTT.

The chain combines TRBV13 with TRBJ2-7; 9 positions agree with TRBD1. After removal of 5 bases from V and 5 bases from J, the junction contained 10 bases not matched to a gene. The CDR3 totals 15 residues. Germline V lookup: CDR1 PRHDT, CDR2 FYEKMQ (reference sequence). For the CDR3, the DNA is TGTGCCAGCAGCCCCTCCGGGACAGGGCTACACGAGCAGTACTTC. It translates to CASSPSGTGLHEQYF.

The gene calls are TRBV29-1 and TRBJ1-5; 7 nucleotides agree with TRBD1. V trimming: 4 bases; J trimming: 5 bases; junction bases outside the gene matches: 5. Germline assignment: CDR1 SQVTM and CDR2 ANQGSEA. This CDR3 has 13 amino acids. As DNA, the CDR3 is TGCAGCGTTGGAAGGGGGCCCGATCAGCCCCAGCATTTT. The encoded protein is CSVGRGPDQPQHF. The full variable domain, in which reference TRBV29-1 and TRBJ1-5 provide the parts outside the CDR3, is SAVISQKPSRDICQRGTSLTIQCQVDSQVTMMFWYRQQPGQSLTLIATANQGSEATYESGFVIDKFPISRPNLTFSTLTVSNMSPEDSSIYLCSVGRGPDQPQHFGDGTRLSIL.

This clone has only a few counts. The chain is built from TRBV5-8 and TRBJ1-5, with a weak D call TRBD1 (6 bases). Germline CDR1 is SGHTS and CDR2 is YDEGEE. There are 15 residues in the CDR3. The V gene lost 5 bases and the J gene lost 7 bases, with 19 bases spanning the gap. The CDR3 DNA sequence: TGTGCCAGCAGTATCGGGGACACGGCCCAACAGCCCCAGCATTTT. Amino acid sequence: CASSIGDTAQQPQHF.